This TCR beta chain originates from a study of CXCR3-negative and CXCR3-positive naive CD8 T cells. In the study overall: Cumulative TRB read yield was roughly 140 million, averaging about 1.5 +/- 0.3 million per library.

Of note for this clonotype: Its antigen is not known.

Each TRB cDNA library was prepared by 5' RACE (with UMI labels). After re-calling the 5' RACE reads, TCRdb lists one entry per CDR3 protein, DNA absent. In all, the sample yields under 70,000 distinct CDR3 sequences. General study results and limits: Comparably high diversity was seen in both naive subsets, and much lower diversity in memory CD8+ cells.

The clonotype comes from a human donor in good health. Some clones in this sample may be carry-over from other donors' samples. The sequencing input was memory CD8+ T cells from blood.

CDR3 sequence: CSVEGSANEQFF. J is TRBJ2-1 and V is TRBV29-1. CDR3 length: 12 amino acids. The germline V gene encodes CDR1 SQVTM and CDR2 ANQGSEA.